A single sample is the source of the 22 T cell receptor beta chains below, sequenced in a study of post-analysis software for immune sequencing data. Study results and caveats: Patients had higher frequencies than controls of about 5 TRBV segments, including TRBV5-6, TRBV5-1 and TRBV20-1.

For these receptors, no antigen is known. Presence of unique molecular identifiers characterized the TCR beta cDNA libraries. TCRdb re-called the PCR reads with MiXCR, one entry per CDR3 protein. The data contain fewer than 850,000 distinct CDR3 sequences, 25% to 30% of them singletons. Sequencing used blood. These receptors all stem from a girl aged 10-17 years with multiple sclerosis.

This chain connects TRBV5-1 to TRBJ2-2; TRBD2 aligns across 8 bases. The CDR3 totals 15 residues. Germline V gene data show CDR1 as SGHRS and CDR2 as YFSETQ. Trimming cost V 0 bases and J 6 bases; bases outside gene matches: 4. The CDR3 DNA sequence: TGCGCCAGCAGCTTGGGAGCGGGAGTGCCCGGGGAGCTGTTTTTT. Amino acid sequence: CASSLGAGVPGELFF.

The chain carries TRBV12-3 or TRBV12-4 and TRBJ1-5; 11 bases are shared with TRBD1. There are 15 residues in the CDR3. Trimming cost V 5 bases and J 3 bases; bases outside gene matches: 3. CDR3 DNA sequence: TGTGCCAGCAGTGCGGGACAGGGGGTCAATCAGCCCCAGCATTTT. Its protein is CASSAGQGVNQPQHF.

This clonotype was seen repeatedly, ten times or more. V usage is TRBV29-1 and J usage is TRBJ2-5, with 13 bases identical to TRBD2. The CDR3 runs to 15 residues. Per the germline V gene, CDR1 is SQVTM and CDR2 is ANQGSEA. The ends lost 7 bases at V and 4 bases at J; junction bases unmatched: 9. The CDR3 region has the DNA TGCAGCGCCCCGGGACTAGCGGGAACCCCAGAGACCCAGTACTTC. This codes for CSAPGLAGTPETQYF.

J is TRBJ2-2 and V is TRBV7-2; 7 bases are a match to TRBD2. Germline CDR1 reads SGHTA; CDR2 reads FQGNSA. V was pared by 7 bases and J by 5 bases, with 10 bases of the junction left unmatched. The length of the CDR3 is 15 residues. CDR3 in DNA: TGTGCCAGCATCGAATCCCCAGCGGGAACCGGGGAGCTGTTTTTT. This encodes CASIESPAGTGELFF.

The gene calls are TRBV4-1 and TRBJ2-7, with D hard to call. Trimming pared 0 bases from V and 5 bases from J, leaving 14 bases between. Germline CDR1 MGHRA, CDR2 YSYEKL. The CDR3 totals 15 residues. CDR3 sequence reads: CASSQDHIPTDEQYF. In DNA, the CDR3 is TGCGCCAGCAGCCAAGATCACATCCCTACCGACGAGCAGTACTTC.

In its sample, this clonotype was seen a few times. The rearrangement links TRBV6-5 to TRBJ2-3; D gene uncertain. CDR1 and CDR2 (germline): MNHEY, SVGAGI. V lost 2 bases, J lost 6 bases, and 6 bases lay in between. This CDR3 has 12 amino acids. The CDR3 nucleotides are TGTGCCAGCAGTTACCCGCCCGATACGCAGTATTTT. As protein: CASSYPPDTQYF.

With regard to this clonotype: Since the CDR3 does not end with the conserved phenylalanine or tryptophan, this likely comes from a read error. The rearrangement uses TRBV4-1 and TRBJ1-5; D unclear. Trimming stripped 3 bases from V and 2 bases from J, with 8 bases between. Germline V lookup: CDR1 MGHRA, CDR2 YSYEKL. This CDR3 spans 14 amino acids. CDR3 sequence reads: CASSQAGGNQPQHC. The CDR3 DNA reads as TGCGCCAGCAGCCAGGCTGGCGGCAATCAGCCCCAGCATTGT.

The CDR3 region has the DNA TGCAGTGCTAGACTTCTAGGGGGACAGACCCAGTACTTC. Its translation is CSARLLGGQTQYF. V usage is TRBV20-1 and J usage is TRBJ2-5; tentatively, D is TRBD1 (6 bases). The CDR3 is 13 amino acids. V lost 2 bases and J lost 6, with 13 bases in between. The germline gives CDR1 DFQATT, CDR2 SNEGSKA (reference sequence).

This clonotype showed up many times. The V call is TRBV20-1, the J call TRBJ1-1, with D perhaps matching TRBD1 (5 bases). Germline CDR1 is DFQATT and CDR2 is SNEGSKA (reference sequence). Trimming removed 0 bases from V and 3 bases from J, with 14 bases in between. This CDR3 spans 15 amino acids. The CDR3 DNA reads TGCAGTGCTAGAGATGAATCCTCGGGGGACACTGAAGCTTTCTTT. Protein: CSARDESSGDTEAFF.

The chain uses TRBV12-3 or TRBV12-4 and TRBJ1-1; D might be TRBD1 (6 bases). V was trimmed by 0 bases and J by 0 bases, leaving 14 bases between them. The CDR3 runs to 17 residues. CDR3: CASSLALTGTMNTEAFF. The CDR3 bases are TGTGCCAGCAGTTTAGCGTTGACAGGTACTATGAACACTGAAGCTTTCTTT.

This clonotype turned up a few times. The chain couples TRBV5-1 to TRBJ2-7; 11 nucleotides agree with TRBD2. CDR1 is SGHRS, CDR2 YFSETQ, per germline. The CDR3 length is 15 residues. The ends lost 3 bases at V and 7 bases at J; junction bases unmatched: 9. The CDR3: CASSSTSGAPLEQYF. DNA for the CDR3: TGCGCCAGCAGCTCGACTAGCGGGGCCCCCCTGGAGCAGTACTTC.

V and J are TRBV6-6 and TRBJ2-3; TRBD1 is a possible D gene (6 bases). The CDR3 covers 13 residues. CDR1 is MNHNY and CDR2 is SVGAGI in the germline V gene (reference sequence). The V end lost 5 bases, the J end lost 11 bases, and 17 bases lay between the germline ends. CDR3 DNA: TGTGCCAGCAGTCCATCGACAGGCTCACTGCAGTATTTT. Its protein is CASSPSTGSLQYF.

CDR3: CASSHAGTGETQYF. CDR3 in DNA: TGTGCCAGCAGTCATGCTGGGACGGGGGAGACCCAGTACTTC. This chain uses TRBV6-6 with TRBJ2-5, with D perhaps assigned TRBD1 or TRBD2 (5 bases each). CDR1 is MNHNY, CDR2 SVGAGI, per germline (reference sequence). This CDR3 has 14 amino acids. V gave up 5 bases and J gave up 5 bases, with 15 bases separating them.

The CDR3 here is CASSQGLRSNVLTF. In DNA form, the CDR3 reads TGCGCCAGCAGCCAAGGCCTTCGGTCCAACGTCCTGACTTTC. J is TRBJ2-6 and V is TRBV4-1; D gene ambiguous. The CDR3 totals 14 residues. Germline lookup yields CDR1 MGHRA and CDR2 YSYEKL. Trimming took off 1 base at V and 8 bases at J, with 9 bases between the two ends.

Only a few counts were recorded for this clonotype. The chain recombines TRBV2 with TRBJ1-2; D gene ambiguous. This CDR3 spans 13 amino acids. Germline assignment: CDR1 SNHLY and CDR2 FYNNEI. Trimming took 4 bases from V and 8 from J, leaving 14 bases between them. CDR3 DNA: TGTGCCAGCAGTGTAGCACCTACCGGCGGCTACACCTTC. Amino acid sequence: CASSVAPTGGYTF.

This clonotype showed up just a few times. The chain links TRBV29-1 to TRBJ1-2; 11 nucleotides line up with TRBD1. Trimming cost V 7 bases and J 6 bases; bases outside gene matches: 4. Germline lookup yields CDR1 SQVTM and CDR2 ANQGSEA. The CDR3 contains 12 residues. The CDR3 nucleotides read TGCAGCGGAGGACAGGGGGCTAATGGCTACACCTTC. Its protein is CSGGQGANGYTF.

This clonotype was detected a few times. V is TRBV7-9 and J is TRBJ1-6; D ambiguous. V dropped 4 bases and J dropped 3 bases, with 10 bases sitting between them. Germline loops: CDR1 SEHNR, CDR2 FQNEAQ (reference sequence). This CDR3 is built from 15 residues. The CDR3 DNA reads TGTGCCAGCAGCTACTCGGGCGGCTATAATTCACCCCTCCACTTT. Its protein product is CASSYSGGYNSPLHF.

A few counts support this clonotype. The rearrangement links TRBV9 to TRBJ2-1; D possibly uses TRBD1 or TRBD2 (6 bases each). The CDR3 has 19 residues. Germline lookup yields CDR1 SGDLS and CDR2 YYNGEE. V was pared by 0 bases and J by 0 bases, with 19 bases between. As DNA, the CDR3 is TGTGCCAGCAGCGTAGATCGGGGGCGCTCAAAACCCTCCTACAATGAGCAGTTCTTC. Residues: CASSVDRGRSKPSYNEQFF.

This clonotype was counted between two and nine times. The chain links TRBV12-3 or TRBV12-4 to TRBJ2-6; D unresolved. CDR3 length: 15 residues. The V and J ends lost 5 bases and 0 bases respectively, with 8 bases between them. The CDR3 region has the DNA TGTGCCAGCAGTGGCCCCGCCTCTGGGGCCAACGTCCTGACTTTC. It yields the protein CASSGPASGANVLTF.

The chain is built from TRBV2 and TRBJ2-1; 8 positions agree with TRBD2. Germline lookup yields CDR1 SNHLY and CDR2 FYNNEI. The CDR3 runs to 13 residues. The J segment lost 4 bases and the V segment lost 9 bases, leaving 5 bases of the junction unmatched. CDR3 sequence (DNA): TGTGCCAGTCTCAGCGGGGGTTACAATGAGCAGTTCTTC. This gives the protein CASLSGGYNEQFF.

The rearrangement uses TRBV28 and TRBJ2-3, with TRBD1 matching over 8 bases. The CDR3 totals 14 residues. Germline V gene sequence: CDR1 MDHEN, CDR2 SYDVKM. The V segment lost 6 bases and the J segment 3 bases; nucleotides outside the gene matches: 5. CDR3 bases: TGTGCCAGCAGGGGACAGGTGATAACAGATACGCAGTATTTT. This gives the protein CASRGQVITDTQYF.

The V gene is TRBV24-1, the J gene TRBJ1-2, with D possibly matching TRBD1 (6 bases). Germline CDR1 is KGHDR and CDR2 is SFDVKD. The CDR3 extends over 12 amino acids. Trimming pared 5 bases from V and 8 bases from J, leaving 11 bases between. The CDR3 is CATSAGAGGYTF. The DNA for the CDR3 is TGTGCCACCAGTGCGGGGGCCGGGGGCTACACCTTC.